These 14 T cell receptor beta chains originate from one sample sequenced in a study of radiotherapy plus CTLA-4 blockade in lung cancer. Repertoires were generated with immunoSEQ multiplex PCR, while TCRdb's copy carries only in-frame clones and drops some. Seen here are about 40,000 clones, 86% observed once, and the top ten hold about 20%. The sequences come from peripheral blood, collected from a patient treated with radiotherapy plus ipilimumab. These receptor sequences come from a human donor with non-small cell lung cancer whose response to radiotherapy plus ipilimumab could not be evaluated.

The gene calls are TRBV28 and TRBJ2-4, with 11 bases identical to TRBD1. Germline V gene sequence: CDR1 MDHEN, CDR2 SYDVKM. V shed 2 bases and J 1 base; nucleotides not matched to a gene: 13. The CDR3 is 20 amino acids. In DNA, the CDR3 is TGTGCCAGCAGTTTACCCAGTGGGACAGGGGGGAGCAGCGCCAAAAACATTCAGTACTTC. This gives the protein CASSLPSGTGGSSAKNIQYF.

This clone occurred once. The CDR3 is CASSIFQGVYTEAFF. CDR3 DNA: TGTGCCAGTAGTATATTTCAAGGGGTGTACACTGAAGCTTTCTTT. The rearrangement links TRBV19 to TRBJ1-1; D is possibly TRBD1 (5 bases). The CDR3 contains 15 residues. Germline values: CDR1 LNHDA, CDR2 SQIVND (reference sequence). V shed 2 bases and J shed 3 bases, with 13 bases lying between them. The variable domain in full, completed from reference TRBV19 and TRBJ1-1, reads DGGITQSPKYLFRKEGQNVTLSCEQNLNHDAMYWYRQDPGQGLRLIYYSQIVNDFQKGDIAEGYSVSREKKESFPLTVTSAQKNPTAFYLCASSIFQGVYTEAFFGQGTRLTVV.

V gene TRBV6-1 combines with J gene TRBJ2-4; D possibly corresponds to TRBD2 (5 bases). V was pared by 1 base and J by 15 bases, with 13 bases between. Per the germline V gene, CDR1 is MNHNS and CDR2 is SASEGT. The CDR3 extends over 12 amino acids. In DNA form, the CDR3 reads TGTGCCAGCAGTGAAGGTGGCGGGTTTACGTACTTC. This gives the protein CASSEGGGFTYF.

The chain is built from TRBV29-1 and TRBJ1-2; tentative D call: TRBD1 (5 bases). V lost 4 bases, J lost 5 bases, and 8 bases lay in between. The CDR3 runs to 11 residues. Germline V lookup: CDR1 SQVTM, CDR2 ANQGSEA. In nucleotides, the CDR3 is TGCAGCGTTGTTGGGGGGTATGGCTACACCTTC. It specifies CSVVGGYGYTF.

V gene TRBV28 combines with J gene TRBJ2-4; 9 bases map to TRBD2. The CDR3 sequence is 15 residues long. J gave up 8 bases and V 2 bases, and 7 bases lay outside the gene matches. Per germline, CDR1 MDHEN and CDR2 SYDVKM. CDR3 amino acids: CASSLEAGGPYIQYF. Written as DNA, the CDR3 is TGTGCCAGCAGTTTAGAGGCGGGGGGGCCGTACATTCAGTACTTC.

This chain links TRBV7-6 with TRBJ2-5, with TRBD1 matching 9 bases. V gave up 4 bases and J gave up 5 bases; unmatched junction bases: 11. There are 16 residues in the CDR3. In germline, CDR1 is SGHVS, CDR2 FNYEAQ. The CDR3 protein is CASSYSGTGSRETQYF. As DNA, the CDR3 is TGTGCCAGCAGCTACTCCGGGACAGGGAGCCGGGAGACCCAGTACTTC.

This clone was seen only once. The chain is built from TRBV6-6 and TRBJ2-1, with TRBD2 matching 7 bases. This CDR3 region has 15 residues. The germline V gene encodes CDR1 MNHNY and CDR2 SVGAGI (reference sequence). The J segment lost 8 bases and the V segment lost 4 bases, leaving 11 bases of the junction unmatched. The CDR3 region is CASSWRPGGKDEQFF. In nucleotides, the CDR3 is TGTGCCAGCAGTTGGCGGCCCGGGGGGAAAGATGAGCAGTTCTTC.

The count of this clone is one. The chain recombines TRBV5-6 with TRBJ2-3, with D perhaps TRBD2 (6 bases). Germline V CDR1 and CDR2: SGHDT, YYEEEE. The length of the CDR3 is 15 residues. Between the trimmed V and J ends, which lost 1 base and 1 base, there was a span of 10 bases. The CDR3 reads CASSLSQRGTDTQYF. The CDR3 DNA reads TGTGCCAGCAGCTTGTCCCAGCGGGGCACAGATACGCAGTATTTT.

This clone was detected only a few times. The V and J genes are TRBV27 and TRBJ2-7; D possibly corresponds to TRBD2 (5 bases). CDR1 and CDR2 from the germline V gene are MNHEY and SMNVEV (reference sequence). Deletions cut 2 bases from V and 3 bases from J, with 5 bases between. CDR3 length equals 12 residues. The CDR3 loop reads CASSLRGYEQYF. CDR3 DNA sequence: TGTGCCAGCAGTTTACGGGGCTACGAGCAGTACTTC.

The rearrangement uses TRBV7-8 and TRBJ1-1; no clear D gene. This CDR3 is built from 15 residues. Germline V gene lookup returns CDR1 SGHVS and CDR2 FQNEAQ. V was shortened by 4 bases and J by 0 bases, with 12 bases between the two germline ends. In DNA form, the CDR3 reads TGTGCCAGCAGCTCGGAGCCCCCGATGAACACTGAAGCTTTCTTT. Its translation is CASSSEPPMNTEAFF.

This chain joins TRBV5-6 and TRBJ2-1; a weak D match, TRBD1 (5 bases). This CDR3 has 16 residues. Germline CDR1 reads SGHDT; CDR2 reads YYEEEE. Trimming cost V 4 bases and J 4 bases, with 18 bases left between them. CDR3 amino acids: CASSRGFLTRYNEQFF. CDR3 coding DNA: TGTGCCAGCAGCAGGGGTTTCCTCACGCGGTACAATGAGCAGTTCTTC.

The rearrangement joins TRBV18 to TRBJ2-1, with D possibly being TRBD2 (6 bases). V lost 6 bases, J lost 3 bases, and 18 bases lay in between. Germline V gene data show CDR1 as KGHSH and CDR2 as LQKENI. CDR3 size: 16 residues. The CDR3 here is CASSLRGGERYNEQFF. CDR3 DNA: TGTGCCAGCTCCCTACGTGGCGGGGAACGCTACAATGAGCAGTTCTTC.

V and J are TRBV5-1 and TRBJ2-6; 7 positions match TRBD1. Trimming cost V 4 bases and J 4 bases; bases outside gene matches: 11. The CDR3 loop spans 17 amino acids. Germline V gene lookup returns CDR1 SGHRS and CDR2 YFSETQ. For the CDR3, the DNA is TGCGCCAGCAGCGACCGACAGGGAGTCCTGGGGGCCAACGTCCTGACTTTC. Encoded protein: CASSDRQGVLGANVLTF.

This clone was found once. This chain joins TRBV10-3 and TRBJ1-2; 7 bases are shared with TRBD1. The CDR3 sequence is 15 residues long. Germline loops: CDR1 ENHRY, CDR2 SYGVKD. The V and J ends lost 7 bases and 4 bases, in that order; junction bases with no gene match: 12. For the CDR3, the DNA is TGTGCCATCACCCCTTTTGAGACAGGGCGCTATGGCTACACCTTC. It encodes CAITPFETGRYGYTF.